These 21 T cell receptor beta chains share one sample of origin, sequenced in a study of shared clonotypes between healthy human individuals. Sequencing was performed with immunoSEQ multiplex PCR; in TCRdb, only in-frame clones are kept and a portion is missing. The table shows a few million clones, with about 92% occurring only once. The sequenced material came from naive CD4+ T cells sorted from blood. Subset defined: CD45RA+ positively selected. All receptors derive from a young man in good health.

The genes are TRBV7-9 and TRBJ1-2; maybe TRBD1 (6 bases). This CDR3 is 14 amino acids long. Germline CDR1 and CDR2: SEHNR and FQNEAQ (reference sequence). Trimming took 5 bases from V and 5 from J, leaving 15 bases between them. This chain's CDR3 is CASSAGLDSYGYTF. The CDR3 coding sequence is TGTGCCAGCAGCGCCGGTTTGGACAGTTATGGCTACACCTTC.

CDR3 in DNA: TGTGCCTGGAACAGGCGGGGGGCAGGCGAGCAGTACTTC. It translates to CAWNRRGAGEQYF. The rearrangement links TRBV30 to TRBJ2-7; TRBD2 matches at 8 bases. Trimming took 4 bases from V and 6 from J; bases not matched to a gene: 8. This CDR3 spans 13 amino acids. Germline lookup yields CDR1 GTSNPN and CDR2 SVGIG (reference sequence).

This rearrangement joins TRBV7-2 to TRBJ2-5; possible D gene TRBD1, 6 bases. The V end lost 4 bases, the J end lost 7 bases, and 19 bases lay between the germline ends. This CDR3 region has 15 residues. Germline V gives CDR1 SGHTA, CDR2 FQGNSA. The CDR3 loop is CASSSAWAGAGTQYF. CDR3 nucleotides: TGTGCCAGCAGCTCCGCCTGGGCAGGGGCAGGGACCCAGTACTTC.

The table lists this clone with a few counts. The chain employs TRBV2 and TRBJ1-5; no definite D call. CDR3 length: 12 residues. Germline lookup yields CDR1 SNHLY and CDR2 FYNNEI. V was pared by 5 bases and J by 9 bases, with 11 bases between. CDR3 bases: TGTGCCAGCAGTCGGGCCGGGGTGCCCCAGCATTTT. It is translated as CASSRAGVPQHF.

The chain couples TRBV5-1 to TRBJ2-3, with 10 bases aligning to TRBD2. The CDR3 runs to 16 residues. Germline assignment: CDR1 SGHRS and CDR2 YFSETQ. The trim removed 4 bases at V and 1 base at J, leaving 6 bases unmatched. The CDR3: CASSLHSGGRTDTQYF. The DNA for the CDR3 is TGCGCCAGCAGCCTCCATAGCGGGGGGCGCACAGATACGCAGTATTTT.

J is TRBJ1-1 and V is TRBV11-2; D remains unclear. This CDR3 has 14 residues. V was trimmed by 0 bases and J by 0 bases, leaving 5 bases between them. From germline, CDR1 is SGHAT and CDR2 FQNNGV. CDR3 nucleotide sequence: TGTGCCAGCAGCTTAGATCAGTTGAACACTGAAGCTTTCTTT. It encodes CASSLDQLNTEAFF.

The chain recombines TRBV6-4 with TRBJ2-7; D may be TRBD2 (5 bases). The CDR3 length is 11 residues. Germline CDR1 reads MRHNA; CDR2 reads SNTAGT. The V and J ends lost 5 bases and 5 bases respectively, with 7 bases between them. The CDR3 loop reads CASSLRDEQYF. CDR3 sequence (DNA): TGTGCCAGCAGTTTGAGGGACGAGCAGTACTTC.

This sequence joins TRBV14 and TRBJ2-1; TRBD1 aligns across 8 bases. Trimming cost V 4 bases and J 4 bases; bases outside gene matches: 12. The CDR3 runs to 17 residues. The germline CDR1 and CDR2 sequences are SGHDN and FVKESK. CDR3 bases: TGTGCCAGCAGCCGCGGACAGGGTTTACCTTCTTACAATGAGCAGTTCTTC. Translation gives CASSRGQGLPSYNEQFF.

The chain recombines TRBV27 with TRBJ1-3; D call uncertain. V was cut by 5 bases and J by 2 bases, with 10 bases left in between. CDR1 MNHEY and CDR2 SMNVEV come from the germline V gene (reference sequence). The length of the CDR3 is 14 residues. CDR3 nucleotide sequence: TGTGCCAGCAGTCCGGCCGGGGCTGGAAACACCATATATTTT. Residues: CASSPAGAGNTIYF.

The V call is TRBV6-5, the J call TRBJ2-3; either TRBD1 or TRBD2 may supply D (5 bases each). Trimming left V 3 bases short and J 0 bases short, with 10 bases between. The CDR3 is 15 amino acids. Germline loops: CDR1 MNHEY, CDR2 SVGAGI. CDR3: CASSYGGFSTDTQYF. The CDR3 nucleotides read TGTGCCAGCAGTTATGGGGGATTTAGCACAGATACGCAGTATTTT.

The V and J genes are TRBV29-1 and TRBJ2-1, with 9 bases aligning to TRBD2. V lost 6 bases to trimming and J lost 0 bases; unmatched junction nucleotides: 9. There are 16 residues in the CDR3. CDR1 SQVTM and CDR2 ANQGSEA come from the germline V gene. The CDR3 loop reads CSVYTSGLSSYNEQFF. The DNA for the CDR3 is TGCAGCGTGTATACTAGCGGGCTCAGCTCCTACAATGAGCAGTTCTTC.

The J gene is TRBJ2-1, the V gene TRBV5-1; TRBD2 matches 13 bases. There are 19 residues in the CDR3. CDR1 is SGHRS, CDR2 YFSETQ, per germline. J was trimmed by 1 base and V by 4 bases; bases with no gene match: 11. CDR3 sequence reads: CASSQSGLAGRISYNEQFF. DNA of the CDR3: TGCGCCAGCAGCCAATCGGGACTAGCGGGACGAATTTCCTACAATGAGCAGTTCTTC. The whole variable domain, remainder taken from reference TRBV5-1 and TRBJ2-1, is KAGVTQTPRYLIKTRGQQVTLSCSPISGHRSVSWYQQTPGQGLQFLFEYFSETQRNKGNFPGRFSGRQFSNSRSEMNVSTLELGDSALYLCASSQSGLAGRISYNEQFFGPGTRLTVL.

The rearrangement joins TRBV28 to TRBJ1-4; D may be TRBD1 (6 bases). The V end lost 2 bases, the J end lost 7 bases, and 14 bases lay between the germline ends. Germline V gene sequence: CDR1 MDHEN, CDR2 SYDVKM. The CDR3 runs to 15 residues. The CDR3 DNA follows: TGTGCCAGCAGTTTACCTCAGGGAGGGGGTGAAAAACTGTTTTTT. Its protein product is CASSLPQGGGEKLFF.

The chain employs TRBV5-1 and TRBJ2-5; perhaps TRBD2 as D (5 bases). Deletions cut 4 bases from V and 4 bases from J, with 14 bases between. CDR1 and CDR2 from the germline V gene are SGHRS and YFSETQ. CDR3 length: 14 residues. The CDR3 loop reads CASSHSSRRETQYF. In DNA form, the CDR3 reads TGCGCCAGCAGCCATTCTAGCCGCCGAGAGACCCAGTACTTC.

The V call is TRBV2, the J call TRBJ1-6; a weak D match, TRBD1 (5 bases). The germline V and J ends were trimmed by 4 bases and 2 bases, with 15 bases remaining between them. In germline, CDR1 is SNHLY, CDR2 FYNNEI. CDR3 length: 17 residues. The CDR3 DNA sequence: TGTGCCAGCAGTGTGAATTCAGGGATGGCCTATAATTCACCCCTCCACTTT. Translating it yields CASSVNSGMAYNSPLHF.

The genes are TRBV5-4 and TRBJ1-2, with D possibly being TRBD1 (5 bases). The CDR3 spans 13 residues. Trimming cost V 4 bases and J 5 bases, with 12 bases left between them. CDR1 is SGHNT and CDR2 is YYREEE in the germline V gene (reference sequence). The CDR3 is CASSMLGVYGYTF. CDR3 DNA: TGTGCCAGCAGCATGCTGGGGGTATATGGCTACACCTTC.

The chain has TRBV19 and TRBJ2-4; 8 nucleotides agree with TRBD1. V shed 1 base, J shed 11 bases, and the junction held 7 bases outside the gene matches. This CDR3 contains 14 residues. Germline CDR1 LNHDA, CDR2 SQIVND (reference sequence). CDR3 protein: CASSIVDRASLQYF. In DNA, the CDR3 is TGTGCCAGTAGTATAGTGGACAGGGCCTCTCTTCAGTACTTC.

This chain connects TRBV29-1 to TRBJ2-7; TRBD1 matches 10 bases. CDR3 length: 14 residues. With 3 bases clipped from V and 4 bases from J, the junction kept 6 bases outside the gene matches. Germline V lookup: CDR1 SQVTM, CDR2 ANQGSEA. The CDR3 region is CSVDKGQGHYEQYF. CDR3 nucleotides: TGCAGCGTTGATAAGGGACAGGGGCATTACGAGCAGTACTTC.

The gene calls are TRBV6-5 and TRBJ2-2; no firm D call. The CDR3 covers 16 residues. V gave up 2 bases and J gave up 5 bases, with 15 bases separating them. The germline V gene encodes CDR1 MNHEY and CDR2 SVGAGI. The CDR3 protein is CASSYAAAERTGELFF. The CDR3 DNA reads TGTGCCAGCAGTTACGCGGCCGCGGAACGGACCGGGGAGCTGTTTTTT.

This clone has only a few counts. V and J are TRBV7-6 and TRBJ2-1; 7 bases line up with TRBD2. Trimming took 3 bases from V and 6 from J; bases not matched to a gene: 14. The germline V gene encodes CDR1 SGHVS and CDR2 FNYEAQ. The CDR3 totals 17 residues. CDR3 loop: CASSFPSTSAVINEQFF. The DNA for the CDR3 is TGTGCCAGCAGCTTCCCATCAACTAGCGCGGTGATCAATGAGCAGTTCTTC.

The chain has TRBV7-8 and TRBJ2-3, with 10 bases aligning to TRBD2. The CDR3 extends over 15 amino acids. Germline V gives CDR1 SGHVS, CDR2 FQNEAQ. The junction had 6 bases not matched to a gene; V was cut back by 5 bases and J by 4 bases. CDR3 nucleotides: TGTGCCAGCAGCCCAGCGGGAGGGGCGGCAGATACGCAGTATTTT. Translated, it gives CASSPAGGAADTQYF.